The 5 T cell receptor beta chains below come from one sample, sequenced in a study of cytomegalovirus exposure and HLA in healthy donors. Both 60 Vbeta primers and 13 Jbeta primers went into the PCR. The data were produced by immunoSEQ multiplex PCR, yet TCRdb's version contains in-frame clones alone and is incomplete. The sample holds 70,000 to 95,000 clones, approximately 82% seen once. The specimen was PBMCs. The receptors derive from a man in his forties or fifties in good health and CMV-seronegative.

The chain links TRBV5-4 to TRBJ2-5; D is possibly TRBD2 (6 bases). V was clipped by 1 base and J by 5 bases, with 18 bases between them. CDR1 and CDR2 from the germline V gene are SGHNT and YYREEE (reference sequence). This CDR3 is built from 16 residues. CDR3 in amino acids: CASSLLPGLQSETQYF. CDR3 DNA: TGTGCCAGCAGCTTGTTACCGGGACTCCAATCGGAGACCCAGTACTTC.

The chain uses TRBV5-4 and TRBJ1-3; D perhaps matches TRBD1 (6 bases). V lost 4 bases and J 0 bases, leaving 11 bases between the germline ends. Germline CDR1 and CDR2: SGHNT and YYREEE (reference sequence). CDR3 length: 15 amino acids. This chain's CDR3 is CASSVDRSSGNTIYF. The CDR3 nucleotides are TGTGCCAGCAGCGTTGACAGGAGCTCTGGAAACACCATATATTTT.

CDR3 sequence reads: CATTGSSSTDTQYF. The CDR3 DNA is TGTGCCACAACCGGGAGTTCTAGCACAGATACGCAGTATTTT. The chain has TRBV19 and TRBJ2-3; the D gene is possibly TRBD2 (6 bases). V lost 10 bases, J lost 0 bases, and 14 bases lay in between. The CDR3 has 14 residues. CDR1 is LNHDA and CDR2 is SQIVND in the germline V gene (reference sequence).

The chain carries TRBV5-1 and TRBJ1-5; possible D gene TRBD1, 5 bases. V was shortened by 0 bases and J by 3 bases, with 10 bases between the two germline ends. Per germline, CDR1 SGHRS and CDR2 YFSETQ. The CDR3 covers 15 residues. CDR3 loop: CASSLAGGDNQPQHF. CDR3 in DNA: TGCGCCAGCAGCTTGGCGGGGGGAGACAATCAGCCCCAGCATTTT.

V is TRBV7-9 and J is TRBJ1-2, with 12 bases matching TRBD1. Germline V gene sequence: CDR1 SEHNR, CDR2 FQNEAQ (reference sequence). The CDR3 totals 16 residues. The V segment lost 1 base and the J segment 4 bases; nucleotides outside the gene matches: 4. CDR3 sequence: CASSLGAGQGAYGYTF. CDR3 DNA sequence: TGTGCCAGCAGCTTAGGAGCGGGACAGGGGGCCTATGGCTACACCTTC.